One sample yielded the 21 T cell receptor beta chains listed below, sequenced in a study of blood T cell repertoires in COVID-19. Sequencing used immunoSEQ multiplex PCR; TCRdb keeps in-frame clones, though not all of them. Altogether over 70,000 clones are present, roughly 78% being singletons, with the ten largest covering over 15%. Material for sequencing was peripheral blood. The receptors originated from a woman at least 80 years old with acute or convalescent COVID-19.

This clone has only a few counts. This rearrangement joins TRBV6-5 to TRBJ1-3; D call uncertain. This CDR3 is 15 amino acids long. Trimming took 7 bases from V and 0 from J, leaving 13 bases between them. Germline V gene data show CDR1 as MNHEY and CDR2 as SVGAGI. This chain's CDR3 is CASKRSVVSGNTIYF. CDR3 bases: TGTGCCAGCAAGAGGTCGGTAGTCTCTGGAAACACCATATATTTT.

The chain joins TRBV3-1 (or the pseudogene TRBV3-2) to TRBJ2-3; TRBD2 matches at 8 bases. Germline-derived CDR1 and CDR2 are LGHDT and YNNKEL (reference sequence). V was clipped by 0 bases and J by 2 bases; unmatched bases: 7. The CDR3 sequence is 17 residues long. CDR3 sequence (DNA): TGTGCCAGCAGCCAAGATGGGCGGGGGGACTACACAGATACGCAGTATTTT. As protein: CASSQDGRGDYTDTQYF.

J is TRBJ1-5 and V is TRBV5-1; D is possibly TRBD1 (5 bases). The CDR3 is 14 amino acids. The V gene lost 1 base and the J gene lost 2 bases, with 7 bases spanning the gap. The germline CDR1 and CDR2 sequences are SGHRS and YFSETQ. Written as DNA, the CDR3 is TGCGCCAGCAGCTTGTGGGGGGGCAATCAGCCCCAGCATTTT. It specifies CASSLWGGNQPQHF.

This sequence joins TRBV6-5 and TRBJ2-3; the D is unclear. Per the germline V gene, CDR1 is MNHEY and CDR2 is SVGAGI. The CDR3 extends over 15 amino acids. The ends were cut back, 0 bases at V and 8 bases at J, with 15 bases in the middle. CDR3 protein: CASSYSKMHPGTQYF. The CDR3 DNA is TGTGCCAGCAGTTACTCTAAAATGCACCCGGGTACGCAGTATTTT.

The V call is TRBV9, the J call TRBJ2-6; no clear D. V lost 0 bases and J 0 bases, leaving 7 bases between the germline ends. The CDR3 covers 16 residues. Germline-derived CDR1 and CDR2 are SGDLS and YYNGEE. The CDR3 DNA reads TGTGCCAGCAGCGTAGGACTGAGCTCTGGGGCCAACGTCCTGACTTTC. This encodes CASSVGLSSGANVLTF.

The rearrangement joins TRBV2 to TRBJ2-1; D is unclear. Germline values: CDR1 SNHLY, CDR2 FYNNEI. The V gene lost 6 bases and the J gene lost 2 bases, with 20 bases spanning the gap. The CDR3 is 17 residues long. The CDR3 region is CASSESARNPTYNEQFF. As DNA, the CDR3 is TGTGCCAGCAGCGAATCCGCGAGGAATCCGACCTACAATGAGCAGTTCTTC.

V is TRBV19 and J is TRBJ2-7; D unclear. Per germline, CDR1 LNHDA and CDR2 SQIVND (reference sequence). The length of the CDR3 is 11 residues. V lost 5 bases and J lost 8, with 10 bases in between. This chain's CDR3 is CASSVAQKQYF. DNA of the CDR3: TGTGCCAGTAGTGTAGCTCAGAAGCAGTACTTC. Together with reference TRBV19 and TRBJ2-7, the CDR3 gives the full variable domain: DGGITQSPKYLFRKEGQNVTLSCEQNLNHDAMYWYRQDPGQGLRLIYYSQIVNDFQKGDIAEGYSVSREKKESFPLTVTSAQKNPTAFYLCASSVAQKQYFGPGTRLTVT.

In DNA, the CDR3 is TGTGCCACCACCTTCTCATCGGGTATTGGAGATACGCAGTATTTT. It codes for CATTFSSGIGDTQYF. The rearrangement links TRBV18 to TRBJ2-3; D not certain. Germline V gene lookup returns CDR1 KGHSH and CDR2 LQKENI. This CDR3 spans 15 amino acids. The ends were cut back, 10 bases at V and 5 bases at J, with 22 bases in the middle.

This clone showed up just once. CDR3 amino acids: CATTRSASSLTGELFF. In DNA form, the CDR3 reads TGTGCCACCACCAGGAGCGCCTCTTCCCTAACCGGGGAGCTGTTTTTT. The chain uses TRBV15 and TRBJ2-2; D ambiguous. Trimming stripped 7 bases from V and 5 bases from J, with 20 bases between. The CDR3 spans 16 residues. From germline, CDR1 is LNHNV and CDR2 YYDKDF (reference sequence).

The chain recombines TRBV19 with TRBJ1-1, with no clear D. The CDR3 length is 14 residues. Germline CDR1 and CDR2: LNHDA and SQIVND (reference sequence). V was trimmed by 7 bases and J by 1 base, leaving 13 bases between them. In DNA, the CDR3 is TGTGCCAGTAACCGGGTGGAGAGGAACACTGAAGCTTTCTTT. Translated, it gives CASNRVERNTEAFF.

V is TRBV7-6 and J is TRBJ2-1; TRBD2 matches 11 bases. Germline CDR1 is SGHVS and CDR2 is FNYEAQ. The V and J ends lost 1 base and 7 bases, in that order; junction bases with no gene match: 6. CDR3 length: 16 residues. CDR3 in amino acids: CASSLELAGVRNEQFF. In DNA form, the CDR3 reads TGTGCCAGCAGCTTAGAACTAGCGGGAGTACGGAATGAGCAGTTCTTC.

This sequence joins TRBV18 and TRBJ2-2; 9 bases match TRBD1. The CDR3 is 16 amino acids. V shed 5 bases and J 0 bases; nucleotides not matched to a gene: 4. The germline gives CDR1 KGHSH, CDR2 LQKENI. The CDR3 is CASSTTGGSNTGELFF. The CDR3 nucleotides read TGTGCCAGCTCAACGACAGGGGGGTCGAACACCGGGGAGCTGTTTTTT.

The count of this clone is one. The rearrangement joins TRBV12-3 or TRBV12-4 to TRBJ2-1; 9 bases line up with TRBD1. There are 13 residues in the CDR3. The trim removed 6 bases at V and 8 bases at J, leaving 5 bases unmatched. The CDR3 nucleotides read TGTGCCAGCAGCCGGGACAGGGTGCATGAGCAGTTCTTC. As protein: CASSRDRVHEQFF.

The CDR3 loop reads CASSLASQGTEQYF. The CDR3 coding sequence is TGTGCCAGCAGCTTAGCGAGTCAGGGGACCGAGCAGTACTTC. This sequence joins TRBV7-9 and TRBJ2-7, with D possibly being TRBD1 (6 bases). The CDR3 extends over 14 amino acids. Per germline, CDR1 SEHNR and CDR2 FQNEAQ (reference sequence). V was clipped by 0 bases and J by 6 bases, with 12 bases between them.

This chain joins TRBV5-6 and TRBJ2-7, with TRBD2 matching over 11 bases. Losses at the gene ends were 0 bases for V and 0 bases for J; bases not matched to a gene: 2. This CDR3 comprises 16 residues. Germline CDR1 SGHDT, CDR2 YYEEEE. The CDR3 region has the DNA TGTGCCAGCAGCTTGGGACTAGCGGGAAGCTCCTACGAGCAGTACTTC. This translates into CASSLGLAGSSYEQYF. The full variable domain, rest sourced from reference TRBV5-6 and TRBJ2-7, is DAGVTQSPTHLIKTRGQQVTLRCSPKSGHDTVSWYQQALGQGPQFIFQYYEEEERQRGNFPDRFSGHQFPNYSSELNVNALLLGDSALYLCASSLGLAGSSYEQYFGPGTRLTVT.

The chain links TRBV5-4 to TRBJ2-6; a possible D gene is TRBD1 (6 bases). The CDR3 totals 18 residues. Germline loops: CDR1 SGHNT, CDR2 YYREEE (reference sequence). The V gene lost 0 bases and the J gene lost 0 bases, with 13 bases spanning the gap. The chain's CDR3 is CASSLAVGASSGANVLTF. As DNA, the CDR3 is TGTGCCAGCAGCTTGGCCGTGGGGGCGTCCTCTGGGGCCAACGTCCTGACTTTC.

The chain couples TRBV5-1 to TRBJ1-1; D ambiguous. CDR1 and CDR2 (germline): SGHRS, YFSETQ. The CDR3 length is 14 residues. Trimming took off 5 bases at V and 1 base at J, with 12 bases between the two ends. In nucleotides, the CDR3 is TGCGCCAGCAGTCGCCTAGGAGGGAACACTGAAGCTTTCTTT. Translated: CASSRLGGNTEAFF.

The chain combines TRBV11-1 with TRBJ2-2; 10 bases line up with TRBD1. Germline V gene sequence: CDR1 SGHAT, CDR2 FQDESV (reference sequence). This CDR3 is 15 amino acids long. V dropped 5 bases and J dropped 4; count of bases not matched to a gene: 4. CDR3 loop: CASSLRQGATGELFF. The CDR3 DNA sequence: TGTGCCAGCAGCCTCCGACAGGGGGCCACCGGGGAGCTGTTTTTT. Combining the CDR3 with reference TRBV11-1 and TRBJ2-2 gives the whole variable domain EAEVAQSPRYKITEKSQAVAFWCDPISGHATLYWYRQILGQGPELLVQFQDESVVDDSQLPKDRFSAERLKGVDSTLKIQPAELGDSAMYLCASSLRQGATGELFFGEGSRLTVL.

The CDR3 DNA reads TGTGCCAGCAGCTCCGGGACTAGCTCCTACGAGCAGTACTTC. It codes for CASSSGTSSYEQYF. This sequence joins TRBV5-4 and TRBJ2-7; 8 positions match TRBD2. V gave up 3 bases and J gave up 0 bases; unmatched junction bases: 2. This CDR3 has 14 amino acids. Per the germline V gene, CDR1 is SGHNT and CDR2 is YYREEE (reference sequence).

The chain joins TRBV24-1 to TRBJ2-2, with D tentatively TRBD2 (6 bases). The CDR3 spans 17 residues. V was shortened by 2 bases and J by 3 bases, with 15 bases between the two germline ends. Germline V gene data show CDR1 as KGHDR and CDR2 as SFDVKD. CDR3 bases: TGTGCCACCAGTGATTCAACTCGGGACTCCTACACCGGGGAGCTGTTTTTT. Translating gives CATSDSTRDSYTGELFF.

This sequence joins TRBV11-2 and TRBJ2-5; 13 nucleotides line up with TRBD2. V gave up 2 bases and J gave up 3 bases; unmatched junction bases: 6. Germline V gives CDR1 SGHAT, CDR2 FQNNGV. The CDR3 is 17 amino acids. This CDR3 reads CASSLSITSGGEETQYF. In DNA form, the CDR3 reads TGTGCCAGCAGCTTAAGTATTACTAGCGGGGGGGAAGAGACCCAGTACTTC. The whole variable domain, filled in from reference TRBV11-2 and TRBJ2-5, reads EAGVAQSPRYKIIEKRQSVAFWCNPISGHATLYWYQQILGQGPKLLIQFQNNGVVDDSQLPKDRFSAERLKGVDSTLKIQPAKLEDSAVYLCASSLSITSGGEETQYFGPGTRLLVL.